This TCR beta chain is drawn from a study of blood T cells in healthy people across ages (dated by TCRdb to the mid-2010s). With regard to the full study: In model experiments, template switching captured about one uniquely barcoded TCR beta cDNA molecule for every two T cells. Age-related changes in TCR beta repertoire diversity were measured in the study by deep sequencing normalized with unique cDNA molecular identifiers. The donors were split into four age groups: young (average about 15 years), middle-aged (around 37), aged (over 55) and long-lived (under 85). Donors of different ages were randomly distributed across sequencing lanes to avoid experimental bias. The study analyzed two additional independent replicas of 1 million unique cDNA reads from the same blood draw for two donors, one aged 18 to 29 and one aged 80 or older.

Library generation was performed with 5' RACE. The run used an Illumina HiSeq 2500. A second PCR of about 6 to 11 cycles was run with a J-beta primer mix and a sample-barcoded 5' primer. A unique molecular identifier was introduced onto each TCR beta cDNA molecule by a template-switch 5' adaptor carrying 12 random nucleotides. At least 2.5 million CDR3-containing paired-end reads were obtained from each sample. The Mint cDNA synthesis kit, primed by a TRBC-specific oligonucleotide, was used to synthesize first-strand cDNA from all RNA. Following uracil-DNA glycosylase treatment, all cDNA underwent a first 18-cycle PCR with the universal primers M1SS and BC2_uni_R. The source study handled its data this way. For normalization, 1 million high-quality reads were randomly selected from each sample, with every read carrying a distinct molecular identifier. Reads with shared molecular identifiers were discarded instead of being binned into consensus sequences. MiTCR, with a Q25 quality threshold and the strictest error-elimination algorithm, was used for CDR3 identification, clonotype clustering and error correction. A nonparametric unseen species model with Euler transformation was used to estimate lower-bound total TCR beta diversity. Using fastp at Q25 and MiXCR, TCRdb reprocessed the public reads and kept productive beta chains. Every distinct CDR3 protein forms one entry, paired with its most common genes and DNA. The authors' filters were not applied to this entry. Present in this sample are about 650,000 distinct CDR3 sequences, around 50% of which were seen just once. The ten largest account for approximately 15% of the sample.

Broad study findings and their caveats: Estimates of total diversity from one million sequenced T cells were regarded as lower bounds and underestimates. Conclusive comparison of naive and antigen-experienced compartments was prevented by the profiling of bulk unsorted PBMCs. The percentage of naive T cells measured by flow cytometry correlated strongly with observed TCR beta diversity. Compared with the aged group, the long-lived group had more naive CD4+ T cells, fewer expanded clones and increased TCR diversity, suggesting age selection. As age increased, observed TCR beta diversity per million T cells dropped in a roughly linear way, and a significant reduction was already evident by age about 36. Donor CMV infection status was unknown, potentially confounding age-related changes in expanded clonotypes.

The 40 or so donors, aged roughly 6 to 90 years, were systemically healthy Caucasian individuals from Russia. Each donor gave about 9.2 milliliters of peripheral blood, drawn into EDTA-treated Vacutainer tubes. Ficoll-Paque density-gradient centrifugation was used to isolate PBMCs, with at least 7 million per sample. Trizol reagent was used to extract total RNA from the PBMCs, yielding at least 5.5 micrograms per sample. The percentages of naive CD45RAhigh/CD27high T cells were determined by flow cytometry on a PBMC aliquot from every donor. Of note for this clonotype: The antigen it recognizes is unknown. The sample holds no much larger clone one base away, and base qualities are not on file.

Per the germline V gene (reference sequence), DFQATT is the CDR1 and SNEGSKA is the CDR2. After removal of 4 bases from V and 0 bases from J, the junction retains 9 bases not matched to a gene. Its CDR3 holds 16 amino acids, cysteine through phenylalanine. Only the CDR3 region is kept as DNA, spanning 48 bases read in frame from base 1. The chain couples TRBV20-1 to TRBJ2-3, and 8 junction bases match TRBD2. The source of this sequence is a woman older than 75 in good health. The specimen was blood. The CDR3 region reads CSANLFSGASTDTQYF. The bases read TGCAGTGCTAATTTGTTTAGCGGGGCTAGCACAGATACGCAGTATTTT.